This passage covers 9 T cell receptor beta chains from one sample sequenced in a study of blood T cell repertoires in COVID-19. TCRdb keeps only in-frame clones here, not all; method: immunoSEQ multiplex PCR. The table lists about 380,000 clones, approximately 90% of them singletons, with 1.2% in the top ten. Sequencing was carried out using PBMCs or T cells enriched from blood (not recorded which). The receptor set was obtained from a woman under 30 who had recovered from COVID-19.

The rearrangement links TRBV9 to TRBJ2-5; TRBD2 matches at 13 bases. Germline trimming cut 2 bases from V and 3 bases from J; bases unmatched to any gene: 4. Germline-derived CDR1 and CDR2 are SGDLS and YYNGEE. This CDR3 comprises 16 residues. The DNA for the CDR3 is TGTGCCAGCAGCGTCTCGGGGACTAGCGGGAAAGAGACCCAGTACTTC. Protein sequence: CASSVSGTSGKETQYF.

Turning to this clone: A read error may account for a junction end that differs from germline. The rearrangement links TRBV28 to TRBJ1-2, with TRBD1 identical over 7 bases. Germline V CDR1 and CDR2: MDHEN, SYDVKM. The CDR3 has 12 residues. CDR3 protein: CASSLLQGRLGF. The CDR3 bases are TGTGCCAGCAGTTTATTACAGGGGCGGCTCGGCTTC.

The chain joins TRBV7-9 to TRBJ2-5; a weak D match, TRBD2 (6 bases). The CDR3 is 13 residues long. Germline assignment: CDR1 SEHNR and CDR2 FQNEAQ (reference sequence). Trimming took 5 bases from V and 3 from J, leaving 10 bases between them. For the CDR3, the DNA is TGTGCCAGCAGCCGCGGGGCTAAAGAGACCCAGTACTTC. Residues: CASSRGAKETQYF.

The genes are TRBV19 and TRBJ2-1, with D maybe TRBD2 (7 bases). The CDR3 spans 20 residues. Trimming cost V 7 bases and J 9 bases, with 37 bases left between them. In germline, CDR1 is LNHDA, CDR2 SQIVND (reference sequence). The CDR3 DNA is TGTGCCAGTACTAAGCGGAGCCGCAGGGACATGGACCGGGGGGCGGGTGAGCAGTTCTTC. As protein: CASTKRSRRDMDRGAGEQFF.

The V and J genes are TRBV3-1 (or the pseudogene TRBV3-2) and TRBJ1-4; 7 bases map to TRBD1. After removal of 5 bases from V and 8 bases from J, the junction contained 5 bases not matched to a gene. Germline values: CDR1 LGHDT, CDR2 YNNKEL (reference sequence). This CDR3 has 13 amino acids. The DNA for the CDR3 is TGTGCCAGCAGCGGGGACAGAAAGGAAAAACTGTTTTTT. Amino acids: CASSGDRKEKLFF.

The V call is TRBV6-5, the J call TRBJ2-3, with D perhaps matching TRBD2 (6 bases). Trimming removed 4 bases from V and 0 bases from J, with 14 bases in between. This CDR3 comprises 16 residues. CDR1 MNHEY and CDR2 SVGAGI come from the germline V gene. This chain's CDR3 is CASSLTGAPSTDTQYF. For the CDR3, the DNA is TGTGCCAGCAGTTTAACGGGAGCGCCTAGCACAGATACGCAGTATTTT.

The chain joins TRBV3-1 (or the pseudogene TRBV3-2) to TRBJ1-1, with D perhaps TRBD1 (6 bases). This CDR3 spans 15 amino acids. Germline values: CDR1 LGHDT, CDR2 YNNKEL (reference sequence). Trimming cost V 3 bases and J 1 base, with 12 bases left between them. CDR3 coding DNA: TGTGCCAGCAGCCACCCCAGGACAGCGAACACTGAAGCTTTCTTT. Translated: CASSHPRTANTEAFF.

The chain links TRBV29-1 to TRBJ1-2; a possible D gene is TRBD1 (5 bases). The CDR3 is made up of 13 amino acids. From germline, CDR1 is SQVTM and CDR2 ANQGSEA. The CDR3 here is CTLRQGEGAGYTF. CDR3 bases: TGCACCCTACGTCAAGGGGAGGGTGCTGGCTACACCTTC. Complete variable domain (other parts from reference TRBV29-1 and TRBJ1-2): SAVISQKPSRDICQRGTSLTIQCQVDSQVTMMFWYRQQPGQSLTLIATANQGSEATYESGFVIDKFPISRPNLTFSTLTVSNMSPEDSSIYLCTLRQGEGAGYTFGSGTRLTVV.

CDR3 protein: CAWSPVNYNEQFF. The CDR3, as DNA: TGTGCCTGGAGCCCAGTAAACTACAATGAGCAGTTCTTC. The chain links TRBV30 to TRBJ2-1; no clear D. The CDR3 is 13 residues long. Trimming pared 3 bases from V and 3 bases from J, leaving 9 bases between. Germline-derived CDR1 and CDR2 are GTSNPN and SVGIG (reference sequence).